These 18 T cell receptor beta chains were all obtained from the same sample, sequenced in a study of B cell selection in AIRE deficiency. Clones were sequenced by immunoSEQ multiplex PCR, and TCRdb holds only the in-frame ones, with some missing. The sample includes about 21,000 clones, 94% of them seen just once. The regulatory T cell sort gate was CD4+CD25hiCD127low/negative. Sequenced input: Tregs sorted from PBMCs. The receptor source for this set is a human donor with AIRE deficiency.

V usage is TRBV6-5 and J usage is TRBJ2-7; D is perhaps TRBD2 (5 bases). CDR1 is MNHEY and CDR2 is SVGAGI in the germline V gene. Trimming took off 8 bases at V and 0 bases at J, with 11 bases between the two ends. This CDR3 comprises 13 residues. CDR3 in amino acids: CASAEGSSYEQYF. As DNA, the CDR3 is TGTGCCAGCGCCGAGGGAAGCTCCTACGAGCAGTACTTC.

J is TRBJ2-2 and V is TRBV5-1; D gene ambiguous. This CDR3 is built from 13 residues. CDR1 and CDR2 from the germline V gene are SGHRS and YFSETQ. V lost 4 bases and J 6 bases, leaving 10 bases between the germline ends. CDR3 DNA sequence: TGCGCCAGCAGCGTTAGTAGTCCCGGGGAGCTGTTTTTT. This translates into CASSVSSPGELFF. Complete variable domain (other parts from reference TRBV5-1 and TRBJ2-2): KAGVTQTPRYLIKTRGQQVTLSCSPISGHRSVSWYQQTPGQGLQFLFEYFSETQRNKGNFPGRFSGRQFSNSRSEMNVSTLELGDSALYLCASSVSSPGELFFGEGSRLTVL.

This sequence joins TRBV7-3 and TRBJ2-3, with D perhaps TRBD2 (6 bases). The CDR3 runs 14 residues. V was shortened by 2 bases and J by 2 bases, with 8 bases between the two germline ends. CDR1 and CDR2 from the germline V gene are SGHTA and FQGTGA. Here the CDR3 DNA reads TGTGCCAGCAGCTTAGGGGGACTCACAGATACGCAGTATTTT. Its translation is CASSLGGLTDTQYF. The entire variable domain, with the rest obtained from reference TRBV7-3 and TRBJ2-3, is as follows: GAGVSQTPSNKVTEKGKYVELRCDPISGHTALYWYRQSLGQGPEFLIYFQGTGAADDSGLPNDRFFAVRPEGSVSTLKIQRTERGDSAVYLCASSLGGLTDTQYFGPGTRLTVL.

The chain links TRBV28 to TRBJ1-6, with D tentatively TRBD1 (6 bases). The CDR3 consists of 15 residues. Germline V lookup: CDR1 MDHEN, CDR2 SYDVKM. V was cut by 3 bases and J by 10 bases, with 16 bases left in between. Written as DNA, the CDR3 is TGTGCCAGCAGTTTCGGGGGCAGGGGACGATCACCCCTCCACTTT. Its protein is CASSFGGRGRSPLHF.

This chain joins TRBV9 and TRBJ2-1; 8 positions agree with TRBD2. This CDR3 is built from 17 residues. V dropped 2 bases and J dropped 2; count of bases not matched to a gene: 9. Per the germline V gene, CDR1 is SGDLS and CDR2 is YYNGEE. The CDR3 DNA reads TGTGCCAGCAGCGTCCCCGACGGCGGGAGGCCCTACAATGAGCAGTTCTTC. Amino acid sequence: CASSVPDGGRPYNEQFF.

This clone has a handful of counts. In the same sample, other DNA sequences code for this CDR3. The chain's CDR3 is CSARGYEQYF. Here the CDR3 DNA reads TGCAGTGCTAGAGGTTACGAGCAGTACTTC. This chain uses TRBV20-1 with TRBJ2-7; D gene ambiguous. The CDR3 is 10 amino acids. Germline CDR1 reads DFQATT; CDR2 reads SNEGSKA (reference sequence). V lost 1 base and J 4 bases, leaving 2 bases between the germline ends.

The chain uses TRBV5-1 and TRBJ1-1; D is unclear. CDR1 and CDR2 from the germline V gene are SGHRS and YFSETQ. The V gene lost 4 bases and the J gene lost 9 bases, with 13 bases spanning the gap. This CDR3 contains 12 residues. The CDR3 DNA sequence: TGCGCCAGCAGCGTAGGAGGTATGAAAGCTTTCTTT. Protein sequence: CASSVGGMKAFF.

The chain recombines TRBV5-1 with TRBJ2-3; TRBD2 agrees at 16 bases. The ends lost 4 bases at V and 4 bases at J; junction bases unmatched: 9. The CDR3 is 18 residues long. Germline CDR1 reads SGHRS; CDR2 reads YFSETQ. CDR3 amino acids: CASSRGTSGRAPPDTQYF. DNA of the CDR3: TGCGCCAGCAGCCGCGGGACTAGCGGGAGGGCCCCCCCAGATACGCAGTATTTT.

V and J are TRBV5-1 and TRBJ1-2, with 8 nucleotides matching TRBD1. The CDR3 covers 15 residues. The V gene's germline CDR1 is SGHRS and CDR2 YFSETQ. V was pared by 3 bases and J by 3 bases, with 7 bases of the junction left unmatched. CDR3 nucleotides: TGCGCCAGCAGCTCACGAACGACAGGGGACTATGGCTACACCTTC. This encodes CASSSRTTGDYGYTF.

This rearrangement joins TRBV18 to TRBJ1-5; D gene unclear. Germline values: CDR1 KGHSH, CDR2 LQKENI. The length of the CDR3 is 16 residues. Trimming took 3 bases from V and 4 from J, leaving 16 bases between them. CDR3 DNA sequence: TGTGCCAGCTCACCGTCTGTCCAGTCCATTAATCAGCCCCAGCATTTT. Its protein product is CASSPSVQSINQPQHF.

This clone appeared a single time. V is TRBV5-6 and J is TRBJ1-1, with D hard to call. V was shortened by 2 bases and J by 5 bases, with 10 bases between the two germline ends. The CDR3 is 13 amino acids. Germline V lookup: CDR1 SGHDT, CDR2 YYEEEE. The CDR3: CASSFKSSTEAFF. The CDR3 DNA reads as TGTGCCAGCAGCTTTAAGTCGTCAACTGAAGCTTTCTTT.

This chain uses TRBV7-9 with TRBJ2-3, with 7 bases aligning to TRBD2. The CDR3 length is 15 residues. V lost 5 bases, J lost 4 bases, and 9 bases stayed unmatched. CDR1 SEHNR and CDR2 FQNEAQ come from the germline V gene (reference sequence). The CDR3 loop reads CASSLVSGTADTQYF. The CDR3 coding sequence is TGTGCCAGCAGCCTAGTCAGCGGGACCGCAGATACGCAGTATTTT.

CDR3 DNA sequence: TGTGCCAGCAGCTTAGGCCATAGGTCCTACGAGCAGTACTTC. The encoded protein is CASSLGHRSYEQYF. The V call is TRBV7-8, the J call TRBJ2-7, with unresolved D. Germline V gene lookup returns CDR1 SGHVS and CDR2 FQNEAQ. Trimming shortened V by 1 base and J by 1 base, and 8 bases separated the two germline ends. The CDR3 consists of 14 residues.

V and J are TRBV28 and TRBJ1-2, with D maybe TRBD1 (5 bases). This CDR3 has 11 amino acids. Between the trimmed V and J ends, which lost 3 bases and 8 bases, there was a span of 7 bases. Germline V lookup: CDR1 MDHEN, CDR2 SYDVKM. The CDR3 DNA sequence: TGTGCCAGCAGTTTCAGGGTCGGCTACACCTTC. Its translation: CASSFRVGYTF.

The CDR3 region has the DNA TGTGCCAGCAGCGAGCTAGCGTCCAAAACGCAGTATTTT. Translated, it gives CASSELASKTQYF. The rearrangement uses TRBV9 and TRBJ2-3; D possibly corresponds to TRBD2 (6 bases). Germline CDR1 reads SGDLS; CDR2 reads YYNGEE. The CDR3 is 13 amino acids. V lost 3 bases, J lost 9 bases, and 14 bases lay in between.

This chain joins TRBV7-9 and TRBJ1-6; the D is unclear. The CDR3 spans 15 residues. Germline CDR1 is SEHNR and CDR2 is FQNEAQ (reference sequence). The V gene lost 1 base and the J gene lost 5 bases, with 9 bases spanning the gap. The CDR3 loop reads CASSLGQPDNSPLHF. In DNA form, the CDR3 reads TGTGCCAGCAGCTTAGGTCAGCCTGATAATTCACCCCTCCACTTT. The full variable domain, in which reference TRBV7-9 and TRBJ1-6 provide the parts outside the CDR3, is DTGVSQNPRHKITKRGQNVTFRCDPISEHNRLYWYRQTLGQGPEFLTYFQNEAQLEKSRLLSDRFSAERPKGSFSTLEIQRTEQGDSAMYLCASSLGQPDNSPLHFGNGTRLTVT.

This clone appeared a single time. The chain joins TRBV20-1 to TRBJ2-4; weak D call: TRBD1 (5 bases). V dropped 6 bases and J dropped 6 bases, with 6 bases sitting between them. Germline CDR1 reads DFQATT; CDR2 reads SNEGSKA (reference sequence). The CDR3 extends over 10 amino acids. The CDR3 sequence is CSAGVNIQYF. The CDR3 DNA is TGCAGTGCAGGGGTAAACATTCAGTACTTC.

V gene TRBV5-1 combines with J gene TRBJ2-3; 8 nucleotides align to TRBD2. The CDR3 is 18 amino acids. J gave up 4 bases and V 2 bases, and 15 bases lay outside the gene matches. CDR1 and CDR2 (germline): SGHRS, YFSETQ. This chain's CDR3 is CASSLGLAGGKNPDTQYF. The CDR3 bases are TGCGCCAGCAGCTTAGGATTGGCGGGGGGCAAAAACCCAGATACGCAGTATTTT.